This T cell receptor (beta chain) was identified during a study of Graves' ophthalmopathy and Graves' hyperthyroidism. Clinical symptoms and serum thyroxine were used for diagnosis; TRAb, thyroid ultrasound and orbital computed tomography were also relied on. This clonotype occurred many times. As the template, RNA transcripts were used to amplify TCR beta CDR3 regions. HTBI primers were employed in first-round RT-PCR, then a second-round multiplex PCR followed. TCRdb reanalysed the multiplex PCR reads using MiXCR and keeps one entry per CDR3 protein. This table has hundreds of thousands of distinct CDR3 sequences, roughly two fifths appearing once. The CDR3 spans 12 residues. Germline V gene lookup returns CDR1 SGHDN and CDR2 FVKESK. V lost 2 bases to trimming and J lost 2 bases, with 4 bases between them.

The TCR originated in an adult man with Graves' ophthalmopathy. Source material: peripheral blood. This sequence joins TRBV14 and TRBJ2-7; D remains unclear. CDR3: CASSQIPYEQYF. CDR3 nucleotides: TGTGCCAGCAGCCAAATCCCCTACGAGCAGTACTTC.